The rows below give T cell receptor beta chains drawn from one sample of a study of molecular identifiers for immune sequencing clone quantification. MiXCR was run by TCRdb on the PCR reads, yielding one entry per CDR3 protein. The profile shows about 97,000 distinct CDR3 sequences, 20% to 30% of them singletons. Sequencing was carried out using naive CD8+ T cells from blood, with Jurkat cell RNA spiked in. The receptors here all came from a human donor in good health. Some libraries in this study had Jurkat cell RNA spiked in. The CDR3 runs from the conserved cysteine through the conserved F or W. A D gene is named only where the DNA matches it firmly. Clone size is given for some rows only: seen once, a few or many times, or a class if the clone is expanded.

V	size	J	length	D	CDR3	DNA
TRBV5-6	few	TRBJ2-1	15	NA	CASSLRWSSYNEQFF	TGTGCCAGCAGCTTGCGCTGGAGCTCCTACAATGAGCAGTTCTTC
TRBV4-3	once	TRBJ1-5	16	TRBD1	CASSQDTGGSNQPQHF	TGCGCCAGCAGCCAAGACACAGGGGGGAGCAATCAGCCCCAGCATTTT
TRBV3-1	NA	TRBJ2-7	14	TRBD2	CASSPTSGLYEQYF	TGTGCCAGCAGCCCCACTAGCGGACTGTACGAGCAGTACTTC
TRBV20-1	NA	TRBJ2-1	14	NA	CSIKAGRSYNEQFF	TGCAGTATTAAAGCGGGTCGCTCCTACAATGAGCAGTTCTTC
TRBV6-8	NA	TRBJ2-2	16	NA	CASSYSGRGNTGELFF	TGTGCCAGCAGTTACTCGGGTAGGGGAAACACCGGGGAGCTGTTTTTT
TRBV14	NA	TRBJ2-5	18	TRBD2	CASSPGGTTLWGQETQYF	TGTGCCAGCAGCCCCGGCGGGACTACCCTCTGGGGCCAAGAGACCCAGTACTTC
TRBV13	many	TRBJ2-1	13	NA	CASSLEGTLEQFF	TGTGCCAGCAGCTTAGAGGGGACCCTTGAGCAGTTCTTC
TRBV29-1	many	TRBJ2-3	15	TRBD2	CSVTASGGPGDTQYF	TGCAGCGTTACGGCTAGCGGGGGTCCGGGAGATACGCAGTATTTT
TRBV28	many	TRBJ1-5	13	TRBD1	CASSWTGGQPQHF	TGTGCCAGCAGTTGGACAGGGGGACAGCCCCAGCATTTT
TRBV4-1	few	TRBJ2-2	15	NA	CASSQDTGGTGELFF	TGCGCCAGCAGCCAAGACACCGGGGGAACCGGGGAGCTGTTTTTT
TRBV20-1	NA	TRBJ2-7	15	NA	CSARPYDRRDCEQYF	TGCAGTGCTAGACCTTACGATAGGCGGGACTGCGAGCAGTACTTC
TRBV5-1	many	TRBJ2-5	11	NA	CASSYQETQYF	TGCGCCAGCAGCTACCAAGAGACCCAGTACTTC
TRBV27	many	TRBJ1-5	14	NA	CASSPAYSNQPQHF	TGTGCCAGCAGCCCCGCTTATAGCAATCAGCCCCAGCATTTT
TRBV20-1	many	TRBJ2-7	15	NA	CSAIEQGIASYEQYF	TGCAGTGCCATTGAACAGGGTATTGCCTCCTACGAGCAGTACTTC
TRBV30	many	TRBJ2-3	14	TRBD2	CAWTSGQNGGTQYF	TGTGCCTGGACTAGCGGGCAAAACGGCGGTACGCAGTATTTT
TRBV19	NA	TRBJ2-2	14	TRBD1	CASSMGQGSGELFF	TGTGCCAGTAGTATGGGACAGGGGTCCGGGGAGCTGTTTTTT
TRBV7-9	many	TRBJ1-1	15	NA	CASSFYTSSNTEAFF	TGTGCCAGCAGCTTTTACACCTCTTCTAACACTGAAGCTTTCTTT
TRBV7-8	few	TRBJ2-7	17	NA	CASSHHAPGRSSYDQYF	TGTGCCAGCAGCCACCATGCCCCTGGACGGAGCTCCTACGATCAGTACTTC
TRBV29-1	many	TRBJ2-7	12	NA	CSVEDQGGAPNF	TGCAGCGTTGAAGATCAGGGGGGGGCTCCGAACTTC
TRBV7-3	few	TRBJ1-1	15	NA	CASSSRGGMNTEAFF	TGTGCCAGCAGCTCCCGCGGGGGAATGAACACTGAAGCTTTCTTT
TRBV6-1	many	TRBJ1-1	16	NA	CASSPAMGALNTEAFF	TGTGCCAGCAGTCCCGCGATGGGGGCTTTGAACACTGAAGCTTTCTTT
TRBV12-3/TRBV12-4	few	TRBJ2-6	14	NA	CASTPGAGANVLTF	TGTGCCAGCACCCCAGGGGCTGGGGCCAACGTCCTGACTTTC
TRBV7-9	many	TRBJ1-1	13	TRBD1	CASSMDRYTEAFF	TGTGCCAGCAGCATGGACAGGTACACTGAAGCTTTCTTT
TRBV27	NA	TRBJ2-7	16	TRBD2	CASNPLGTSLFYEQYF	TGTGCCAGCAATCCGCTGGGGACTAGTTTATTCTACGAGCAGTACTTC
TRBV20-1	few	TRBJ2-2	14	NA	CSARQGLDTGELFF	TGCAGTGCTAGACAGGGATTAGACACCGGGGAGCTGTTTTTT
TRBV30	many	TRBJ2-3	15	TRBD2	CAWSVLAGGADTQYF	TGTGCCTGGAGCGTCTTAGCGGGAGGCGCAGATACGCAGTATTTT
TRBV3-1	NA	TRBJ1-5	15	NA	CASSPDPTENQPQHF	TGTGCCAGCAGCCCAGATCCGACCGAGAATCAGCCCCAGCATTTT
TRBV19	few	TRBJ2-7	15	TRBD1	CASSLGTGYSYEQYF	TGTGCCAGTAGCTTGGGGACAGGGTATTCCTACGAGCAGTACTTC
TRBV18	many	TRBJ1-2	10	NA	CASSPPDVTF	TGTGCCAGCTCACCCCCCGATGTAACCTTC
TRBV7-6	NA	TRBJ2-2	15	NA	CASTLGGLGTGELFF	TGTGCCAGCACCCTAGGAGGGCTTGGCACCGGGGAGCTGTTTTTT
TRBV7-2	many	TRBJ2-3	14	NA	CASSSLGPWDTQYF	TGTGCCAGCAGCTCACTCGGACCTTGGGATACGCAGTATTTT
TRBV28	NA	TRBJ1-5	14	NA	CANSFRGSNQPQHF	TGTGCCAACAGTTTTAGGGGTAGCAATCAGCCCCAGCATTTT
TRBV7-9	many	TRBJ2-3	17	TRBD2	CASSFPLAGVVEDTQYF	TGTGCCAGCAGCTTCCCACTAGCGGGAGTTGTTGAAGATACGCAGTATTTT
TRBV9	NA	TRBJ1-2	14	TRBD1	CASSLTGDYYGYTF	TGTGCCAGCAGCCTAACAGGGGACTACTATGGCTACACCTTC
TRBV27	NA	TRBJ2-1	13	NA	CASSSGAIYEQFF	TGTGCCAGTTCCTCAGGGGCCATCTATGAGCAGTTCTTC
TRBV27	many	TRBJ1-4	14	NA	CASSLLGGNEKLFF	TGTGCCAGCAGTTTACTCGGCGGTAATGAAAAACTGTTTTTT
TRBV19	NA	TRBJ2-1	15	NA	CASTNGDPSYNEQFF	TGTGCCAGTACGAATGGGGACCCCTCCTACAATGAGCAGTTCTTC
TRBV10-3	NA	TRBJ2-5	15	TRBD1	CAISVYRGLEETQYF	TGTGCCATCAGTGTATACAGGGGGCTGGAAGAGACCCAGTACTTC
TRBV5-6	NA	TRBJ2-1	18	NA	CASSYTNGQRLQYNEQFF	TGTGCCAGCAGCTACACGAATGGACAGCGCCTTCAGTACAATGAGCAGTTCTTC
TRBV27	many	TRBJ1-3	14	NA	CASSLSRSGNTIYF	TGTGCCAGCAGTTTATCGAGATCTGGAAACACCATATATTTT
TRBV12-3/TRBV12-4	many	TRBJ2-1	13	NA	CASIGPWRDEQFF	TGTGCCAGCATTGGGCCCTGGCGCGATGAGCAGTTCTTC
TRBV4-2	many	TRBJ2-7	16	TRBD2	CASSQDRATSGYEQYF	TGTGCCAGCAGCCAAGATAGGGCGACTAGCGGGTACGAGCAGTACTTC
TRBV2	many	TRBJ2-3	16	TRBD1	CASSRGDRGRADTQYF	TGTGCCAGCAGCCGTGGGGACAGGGGGCGAGCAGATACGCAGTATTTT
TRBV5-4	few	TRBJ2-7	15	NA	CASSRGQGLSYEQYF	TGTGCCAGCAGCCGAGGACAGGGACTATCCTACGAGCAGTACTTC
TRBV7-8	many	TRBJ2-1	14	NA	CASRQTTGTHEQFF	TGTGCCAGCAGACAAACTACCGGGACACATGAGCAGTTCTTC
TRBV19	many	TRBJ2-2	13	TRBD1	CASGTVGTGELFF	TGTGCCAGCGGGACAGTTGGCACCGGGGAGCTGTTTTTT
TRBV12-5	many	TRBJ1-4	17	TRBD1	CASGLPTGTAKNEKLFF	TGTGCTAGTGGTTTGCCAACCGGGACAGCCAAAAATGAAAAACTGTTTTTT
TRBV27	many	TRBJ2-7	14	NA	CASSKRAGSYEQYF	TGTGCCAGCAGCAAAAGGGCGGGGTCCTACGAGCAGTACTTC
TRBV12-3/TRBV12-4	many	TRBJ2-7	14	NA	CASSLRGLSYEQYF	TGTGCCAGCAGTTTACGGGGACTGTCCTACGAGCAGTACTTC
TRBV20-1	many	TRBJ2-7	13	NA	CSATGHNSYEQYF	TGCAGTGCAACCGGACACAACTCCTACGAGCAGTACTTC
TRBV7-2	NA	TRBJ2-2	16	NA	CASSSRDPLDAGEQFF	TGTGCCAGCAGCTCTCGGGACCCACTGGACGCCGGGGAGCAGTTTTTT
TRBV4-3	NA	TRBJ2-1	12	NA	CASSHEADEQFF	TGCGCCAGCAGCCACGAAGCCGATGAGCAGTTCTTC
TRBV7-2	NA	TRBJ2-7	16	NA	CASSFSQVGPHYEQYF	TGTGCCAGCAGCTTCTCCCAGGTTGGACCCCACTACGAGCAGTACTTC
TRBV6-2/TRBV6-3	NA	TRBJ2-7	12	NA	CAGSRGTGREYF	TGTGCCGGCAGCCGAGGGACGGGGCGGGAGTACTTC